Included here is one T cell receptor (beta chain) sequence, with context. Its antigen is not identified. This record comes from a study of cytomegalovirus exposure and HLA in healthy donors. Across the study: Earlier, 200 million or so T cells were analyzed, and 117 million unique TCR beta sequences were found among them.

A multiplex PCR was run with 60 Vbeta primers and 13 Jbeta primers. Libraries were prepared by immunoSEQ multiplex PCR; TCRdb keeps only in-frame clonotypes and omits some of them. Of about 110,000 clones in the sample, around 88% were seen once. Whole-study findings and limits: Previously analyzed data showed that most TCR beta V segments were productive at a frequency of about 90% or about 30%. Per published reports, the classifier diagnosed cytomegalovirus status with high specificity and sensitivity.

The source of this sequence is a man aged 35-49 years in good health and CMV-seronegative. The sequencing sample was made of PBMCs.

CDR3 sequence reads: CASSEGQDLNQPQHF. Here the CDR3 DNA reads TGTGCCAGCAGCGAGGGACAGGACCTCAATCAGCCCCAGCATTTT. V and J are TRBV28 and TRBJ1-5; 8 nucleotides agree with TRBD1. This CDR3 is built from 15 residues. V lost 6 bases and J lost 3; bases outside the gene matches: 7. Per the germline V gene, CDR1 is MDHEN and CDR2 is SYDVKM.